Presented here are 25 T cell receptor beta chains from one specimen sequenced in a study of blood T cell repertoires in COVID-19. Using immunoSEQ multiplex PCR, the repertoire was profiled, and TCRdb retains in-frame clones only, with some absent. The top ten hold 5.5% of the sample, which has 200,000 to 250,000 clones, over 80% seen once. The sequenced sample consisted of peripheral blood. The receptors here all came from a human donor in a cohort sampled during active COVID-19.

This rearrangement joins TRBV4-1 to TRBJ2-7, with D perhaps matching TRBD1 (5 bases). This CDR3 is built from 15 residues. The germline V and J ends were trimmed by 1 base and 3 bases, with 13 bases remaining between them. CDR1 is MGHRA and CDR2 is YSYEKL in the germline V gene. The CDR3 nucleotides read TGCGCCAGCAGCCAAGTGAAGGCAGGGATCTACGAGCAGTACTTC. Translating gives CASSQVKAGIYEQYF.

This sequence joins TRBV19 and TRBJ2-2; D uncertain. The V gene lost 5 bases and the J gene lost 9 bases, with 13 bases spanning the gap. CDR1 and CDR2 (germline): LNHDA, SQIVND (reference sequence). The CDR3 runs 13 residues. The CDR3 region is CASSVLRSRELFF. Written as DNA, the CDR3 is TGTGCCAGTAGTGTACTGCGTTCCAGGGAGCTGTTTTTT.

The rearrangement links TRBV3-1 (or the pseudogene TRBV3-2) to TRBJ2-7; the match to TRBD1 covers 7 bases. The V gene end was trimmed by 2 bases and the J gene end by 3 bases; junction bases not matched to a gene: 13. This CDR3 is built from 17 residues. Germline V lookup: CDR1 LGHDT, CDR2 YNNKEL (reference sequence). The CDR3 spells CASSQNPSGQNYYEQYF. The CDR3 DNA is TGTGCCAGCAGCCAAAACCCGTCGGGACAGAATTACTACGAGCAGTACTTC.

The chain employs TRBV5-1 and TRBJ1-6; 8 bases agree with TRBD1. Germline-derived CDR1 and CDR2 are SGHRS and YFSETQ. V lost 3 bases to trimming and J lost 11 bases; unmatched junction nucleotides: 7. This CDR3 region has 14 residues. The DNA for the CDR3 is TGCGCCAGCAGCTCAGGACAGGGTCGGGCACCCCTCCACTTT. Amino acids: CASSSGQGRAPLHF.

This chain connects TRBV29-1 to TRBJ1-1; D might be TRBD1 (6 bases). Trimming shortened V by 8 bases and J by 1 base, and 14 bases separated the two germline ends. Germline V CDR1 and CDR2: SQVTM, ANQGSEA. The CDR3 runs to 13 residues. The CDR3 nucleotides are TGCAGCCTTGTAGGGGGTTCGAACACTGAAGCTTTCTTT. It encodes CSLVGGSNTEAFF.

This clone was counted between two and nine times. The chain employs TRBV7-2 and TRBJ1-3; 8 nucleotides agree with TRBD1. After removal of 5 bases from V and 4 bases from J, the junction contained 7 bases not matched to a gene. CDR3 length: 15 residues. Germline CDR1 and CDR2: SGHTA and FQGNSA. CDR3 coding DNA: TGTGCCAGCAGCAGACCAGGACAGGGCGGAAACACCATATATTTT. The encoded protein is CASSRPGQGGNTIYF.

CDR3 residues: CASSSTGKGYGYTF. The CDR3 bases are TGTGCCAGCAGTTCGACAGGGAAGGGCTATGGCTACACCTTC. The chain links TRBV28 to TRBJ1-2, with 7 bases fitting TRBD1. After removal of 4 bases from V and 4 bases from J, the junction contained 6 bases not matched to a gene. CDR1 and CDR2 (germline): MDHEN, SYDVKM. This CDR3 region has 14 residues.

This chain connects TRBV5-5 to TRBJ2-1; 7 bases map to TRBD1. This CDR3 has 15 residues. V gave up 1 base and J gave up 2 bases; unmatched junction bases: 3. CDR1 and CDR2 (germline): SGHKS, YYEKEE (reference sequence). The CDR3 loop is CASSLNQGAYNEQFF. CDR3 DNA sequence: TGTGCCAGCAGCTTGAACCAGGGGGCCTACAATGAGCAGTTCTTC.

V usage is TRBV12-3 or TRBV12-4 and J usage is TRBJ1-2, with TRBD1 as a possible D gene (5 bases). The CDR3 runs to 13 residues. V was shortened by 4 bases and J by 3 bases, with 9 bases between the two germline ends. The CDR3 nucleotides are TGTGCCAGCAGTTCCGGGACTCACTATGGCTACACCTTC. Protein product: CASSSGTHYGYTF.

The chain uses TRBV3-1 (or the pseudogene TRBV3-2) and TRBJ2-1; 11 bases align to TRBD1. From germline, CDR1 is LGHDT and CDR2 YNNKEL (reference sequence). This CDR3 has 16 residues. J was trimmed by 7 bases and V by 2 bases; bases with no gene match: 7. CDR3 DNA sequence: TGTGCCAGCAGCCAACGGACAGGGGGCGCTTGGAATGAGCAGTTCTTC. This encodes CASSQRTGGAWNEQFF.

CDR3 coding DNA: TGTGCCAGCAGTTTAGTAGTGTGGGCAAGCTCCTACAATGAGCAGTTCTTC. This sequence encodes CASSLVVWASSYNEQFF. The chain joins TRBV28 to TRBJ2-1; unclear D gene. The CDR3 consists of 17 residues. Looked up from germline, CDR1 is MDHEN and CDR2 is SYDVKM. Trimming stripped 2 bases from V and 0 bases from J, with 14 bases between.

The genes are TRBV28 and TRBJ2-7; 9 bases match TRBD1. The germline V gene has CDR1 MDHEN and CDR2 SYDVKM. This CDR3 spans 14 amino acids. V lost 4 bases, J lost 6 bases, and 7 bases stayed unmatched. This chain's CDR3 is CASSYPGQGFEQYF. CDR3 DNA: TGTGCCAGCAGTTATCCGGGACAGGGTTTCGAGCAGTACTTC.

The CDR3 DNA reads as TGCGCCAGCAGCTTGGAGACAGGGGGCACCTACGAGCAGTACTTC. Protein product: CASSLETGGTYEQYF. This chain connects TRBV5-1 to TRBJ2-7, with 10 bases matching TRBD1. V shed 0 bases and J 2 bases; nucleotides not matched to a gene: 2. This CDR3 region has 15 residues. Per the germline V gene, CDR1 is SGHRS and CDR2 is YFSETQ.

This clone was counted only a few times. The chain links TRBV3-1 (or the pseudogene TRBV3-2) to TRBJ2-1, with 9 bases identical to TRBD2. This CDR3 is 15 amino acids long. Looked up from germline, CDR1 is LGHDT and CDR2 is YNNKEL (reference sequence). With V trimmed by 3 bases and J by 8 bases, 8 bases remained unmatched. The CDR3 loop is CASSQPLAGPYEQFF. DNA of the CDR3: TGTGCCAGCAGCCAGCCTCTAGCGGGACCCTATGAGCAGTTCTTC.

V gene TRBV6-5 combines with J gene TRBJ1-2, with D tentatively TRBD1 (5 bases). The CDR3 loop spans 14 amino acids. V shed 10 bases and J shed 5 bases, with 20 bases lying between them. Germline CDR1 MNHEY, CDR2 SVGAGI. CDR3: CATGGTRDGYGYTF. The CDR3 DNA reads TGTGCCACAGGAGGGACTCGGGATGGTTATGGCTACACCTTC.

The V call is TRBV7-6, the J call TRBJ1-1; D gene unclear. The length of the CDR3 is 14 residues. Germline assignment: CDR1 SGHVS and CDR2 FNYEAQ. The V end was cut by 4 bases, the J end by 0 bases, with 9 bases between. CDR3 bases: TGTGCCAGCAGCTCTAGGGAGGTGAACACTGAAGCTTTCTTT. This sequence encodes CASSSREVNTEAFF.

The V and J genes are TRBV13 and TRBJ2-1; perhaps TRBD2 as D (6 bases). V lost 8 bases and J 1 base, leaving 12 bases between the germline ends. Per the germline V gene, CDR1 is PRHDT and CDR2 is FYEKMQ (reference sequence). This CDR3 is built from 14 residues. The CDR3: CASGPSASYNEQFF. In DNA, the CDR3 is TGTGCCAGCGGACCTAGCGCTTCCTACAATGAGCAGTTCTTC.

The V call is TRBV5-1, the J call TRBJ1-1, with 7 bases aligning to TRBD1. V was clipped by 2 bases and J by 4 bases; unmatched bases: 5. Germline-derived CDR1 and CDR2 are SGHRS and YFSETQ. The CDR3 spans 14 residues. The CDR3 here is CASSFGTEGTEAFF. The DNA for the CDR3 is TGCGCCAGCAGCTTTGGGACAGAGGGCACTGAAGCTTTCTTT.

CDR3 sequence: CASSYGTGGAETQYF. CDR3 DNA sequence: TGTGCCAGCAGCTACGGGACAGGGGGCGCAGAGACCCAGTACTTC. This chain joins TRBV7-9 and TRBJ2-5; 12 bases fit TRBD1. CDR3 length: 15 residues. Germline V lookup: CDR1 SEHNR, CDR2 FQNEAQ (reference sequence). Trimming cost V 4 bases and J 4 bases; bases outside gene matches: 4. The full variable domain, its missing parts supplied by reference TRBV7-9 and TRBJ2-5, is DTGVSQNPRHKITKRGQNVTFRCDPISEHNRLYWYRQTLGQGPEFLTYFQNEAQLEKSRLLSDRFSAERPKGSFSTLEIQRTEQGDSAMYLCASSYGTGGAETQYFGPGTRLLVL.

The chain has TRBV6-5 and TRBJ2-1; the D gene is possibly TRBD1 (6 bases). The CDR3 loop spans 13 amino acids. CDR1 is MNHEY and CDR2 is SVGAGI in the germline V gene. The V end lost 7 bases, the J end lost 4 bases, and 11 bases lay between the germline ends. This chain's CDR3 is CASTQRGYNEQFF. CDR3 DNA sequence: TGTGCCAGCACCCAAAGGGGGTACAATGAGCAGTTCTTC.

This clone was seen more than once but under ten times. J is TRBJ2-7 and V is TRBV13; 13 bases map to TRBD2. The CDR3 runs to 15 residues. The trim removed 5 bases at V and 6 bases at J, leaving 7 bases unmatched. Germline V gene sequence: CDR1 PRHDT, CDR2 FYEKMQ (reference sequence). CDR3: CASSQGLAGSSEQYF. For the CDR3, the DNA is TGTGCCAGCAGCCAGGGACTAGCGGGATCTTCCGAGCAGTACTTC.

This chain joins TRBV18 and TRBJ1-3; D possibly corresponds to TRBD1 (5 bases). The CDR3 runs to 13 residues. Germline loops: CDR1 KGHSH, CDR2 LQKENI. V was trimmed by 6 bases and J by 7 bases, leaving 13 bases between them. The chain's CDR3 is CASSTGEGNTIYF. DNA for the CDR3: TGTGCCAGCTCGACGGGGGAGGGGAACACCATATATTTT.

The gene calls are TRBV2 and TRBJ2-2; the D gene is possibly TRBD2 (5 bases). The V gene's germline CDR1 is SNHLY and CDR2 FYNNEI. With 4 bases removed from V and 6 bases from J, the gap between germline ends came to 15 bases. The CDR3 contains 15 residues. CDR3 nucleotide sequence: TGTGCCAGCAGTGTGGTAGCGCGTAATTCCGGGGAGCTGTTTTTT. This gives the protein CASSVVARNSGELFF.

This clone appeared a single time. The V call is TRBV3-1 (or the pseudogene TRBV3-2), the J call TRBJ2-3, with a tentative D call TRBD1 (5 bases). The CDR3 covers 13 residues. V was trimmed by 7 bases and J by 4 bases, leaving 12 bases between them. Per the germline V gene, CDR1 is LGHDT and CDR2 is YNNKEL (reference sequence). For the CDR3, the DNA is TGTGCCAGCACACGTAAGGGGTCAGATACGCAGTATTTT. Protein product: CASTRKGSDTQYF.

The chain combines TRBV4-1 with TRBJ2-3; D is perhaps TRBD2 (6 bases). Per germline, CDR1 MGHRA and CDR2 YSYEKL. The V end was cut by 3 bases, the J end by 7 bases, with 14 bases between. CDR3 length: 14 residues. CDR3 sequence (DNA): TGCGCCAGCAGCCAGGGGGGTTCGGAGTATACGCAGTATTTT. Translated: CASSQGGSEYTQYF.